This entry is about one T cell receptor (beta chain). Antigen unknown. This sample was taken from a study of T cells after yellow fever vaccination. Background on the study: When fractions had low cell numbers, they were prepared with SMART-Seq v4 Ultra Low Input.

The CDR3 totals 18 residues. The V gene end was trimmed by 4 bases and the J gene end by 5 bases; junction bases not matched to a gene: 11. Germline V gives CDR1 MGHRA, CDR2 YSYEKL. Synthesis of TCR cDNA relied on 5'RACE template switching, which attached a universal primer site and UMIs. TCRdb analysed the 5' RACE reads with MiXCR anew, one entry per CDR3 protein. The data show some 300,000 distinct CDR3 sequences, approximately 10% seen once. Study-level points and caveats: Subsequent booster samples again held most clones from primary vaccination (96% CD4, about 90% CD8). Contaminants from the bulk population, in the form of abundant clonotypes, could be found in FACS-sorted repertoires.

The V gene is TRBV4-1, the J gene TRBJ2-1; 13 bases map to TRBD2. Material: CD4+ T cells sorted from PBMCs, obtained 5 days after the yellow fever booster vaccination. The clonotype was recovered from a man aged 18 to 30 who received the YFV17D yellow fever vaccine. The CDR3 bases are TGCGCCAGCAGCCGGGTCGACCTCGGACTAGCGGGGGACAATGAGCAGTTCTTC. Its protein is CASSRVDLGLAGDNEQFF.